The 20 T cell receptor beta chains below come from one sample, sequenced in a study of cytomegalovirus exposure and HLA in healthy donors. PCR employed 60 Vbeta and 13 Jbeta primers. Assay used: immunoSEQ multiplex PCR; TCRdb lists only in-frame clones, some missing. The sample lists about 59,000 clones; more than 80% were seen once. What was sequenced was PBMCs. All receptors derive from a man aged 25-45 years in good health and CMV-seropositive.

V is TRBV30 and J is TRBJ1-5; a weak D match, TRBD1 (5 bases). The germline V gene encodes CDR1 GTSNPN and CDR2 SVGIG (reference sequence). The CDR3 length is 14 residues. V was trimmed by 5 bases and J by 3 bases, leaving 14 bases between them. CDR3 bases: TGTGCCTGGGGGGACGGGGGTCCCAATCAGCCCCAGCATTTT. Encoded protein: CAWGDGGPNQPQHF.

The V call is TRBV2, the J call TRBJ1-3; tentatively, D is TRBD1 (6 bases). The length of the CDR3 is 14 residues. Germline V gene sequence: CDR1 SNHLY, CDR2 FYNNEI. V lost 7 bases and J 4 bases, leaving 14 bases between the germline ends. CDR3 DNA: TGTGCCAGCACCTACAGGGTCGGGGGAAACACCATATATTTT. Translation: CASTYRVGGNTIYF.

The table lists this clone with a few counts. V is TRBV7-9 and J is TRBJ1-1; 12 bases are shared with TRBD1. The J segment lost 8 bases and the V segment lost 10 bases, leaving 14 bases of the junction unmatched. CDR1 is SEHNR, CDR2 FQNEAQ, per germline (reference sequence). There are 15 residues in the CDR3. The CDR3 spells CATQREGQGAREAFF. As DNA, the CDR3 is TGTGCCACCCAGCGGGAGGGACAGGGGGCGAGGGAAGCTTTCTTT.

The chain links TRBV6-1 to TRBJ2-3; 8 nucleotides agree with TRBD2. This CDR3 region has 15 residues. CDR1 and CDR2 (germline): MNHNS, SASEGT. V lost 6 bases to trimming and J lost 5 bases; unmatched junction nucleotides: 10. The CDR3, as DNA: TGTGCCAGCAGAAGAGCGGGAGCCGGGATAGATACGCAGTATTTT. Protein sequence: CASRRAGAGIDTQYF.

The genes are TRBV19 and TRBJ2-1; 15 positions match TRBD2. The CDR3 consists of 17 residues. V dropped 5 bases and J dropped 7; count of bases not matched to a gene: 9. CDR1 and CDR2 (germline): LNHDA, SQIVND (reference sequence). The CDR3 DNA reads as TGTGCCAGTAGTCCCTCGGGACTAGCGGGAGGTTGGAATGAGCAGTTCTTC. It codes for CASSPSGLAGGWNEQFF.

The chain couples TRBV9 to TRBJ2-5, with a possible D match to TRBD1 (8 bases). TRBJ2-7 explains the end of the DNA better; the J call may be wrong. The germline CDR1 and CDR2 sequences are SGDLS and YYNGEE. The CDR3 contains 17 residues. CDR3 in DNA: TGTGCCAGCAGCCCACAGGGGGGGGCTCCCATCTCCTACGAGCAGTACTTC. It is translated as CASSPQGGAPISYEQYF.

Only one count was recorded for this clone. This chain uses TRBV4-1 with TRBJ2-2, with 9 bases fitting TRBD2. The CDR3 loop spans 18 amino acids. Germline CDR1 MGHRA, CDR2 YSYEKL. The V gene end was trimmed by 4 bases and the J gene end by 0 bases; junction bases not matched to a gene: 9. CDR3 sequence: CASSPLPGLASNTGELFF. Written as DNA, the CDR3 is TGCGCCAGCAGCCCCCTCCCGGGACTAGCATCGAACACCGGGGAGCTGTTTTTT.

The chain recombines TRBV30 with TRBJ2-5; TRBD2 is a possible D gene (6 bases). The DNA end is more similar to TRBJ2-7, so the J call may be wrong. The CDR3 runs 18 residues. CDR1 is GTSNPN, CDR2 SVGIG, per germline (reference sequence). The CDR3 region has the DNA TGTGCCTGGAGTGTCAGGTGGGGAGGAAATGCAGCTCAGGACGAGCAGTACTTC. Translation gives CAWSVRWGGNAAQDEQYF.

In this sample, this clone turned up once. The chain uses TRBV5-1 and TRBJ1-1, with a weak D call TRBD1 (6 bases). CDR3 length: 14 residues. Per germline, CDR1 SGHRS and CDR2 YFSETQ. V shed 0 bases and J shed 1 base, with 7 bases lying between them. The CDR3 reads CASSLGQANTEAFF. The CDR3 DNA reads as TGCGCCAGCAGCTTGGGACAGGCGAACACTGAAGCTTTCTTT.

V is TRBV9 and J is TRBJ2-3; 13 bases agree with TRBD2. The CDR3 loop spans 17 amino acids. Germline CDR1 SGDLS, CDR2 YYNGEE. The V segment lost 0 bases and the J segment 6 bases; nucleotides outside the gene matches: 7. The CDR3 DNA is TGTGCCAGCAGCGTAGCCCCGACTAGCGGGAGGAGGGATACGCAGTATTTT. This gives the protein CASSVAPTSGRRDTQYF.

The CDR3 coding sequence is TGTGCCAGCAGCAAAACTCGAGCGGGAGATAGCACAGATACGCAGTATTTT. It encodes CASSKTRAGDSTDTQYF. The chain joins TRBV21-1 to TRBJ2-3; the D segment call TRBD2 is taken from the table without a DNA check. TRBV21-1 is a known pseudogene. The CDR3 is 17 residues long.

This clone was detected only once. The genes are TRBV2 and TRBJ2-2; D perhaps matches TRBD2 (5 bases). The CDR3 runs 15 residues. The germline CDR1 and CDR2 sequences are SNHLY and FYNNEI. V dropped 9 bases and J dropped 0 bases, with 14 bases sitting between them. The CDR3 bases are TGTGCCAGTAAGGAGGACCCTCCGAACACCGGGGAGCTGTTTTTT. This translates into CASKEDPPNTGELFF.

The V gene is TRBV2, the J gene TRBJ2-7, with unresolved D. There are 12 residues in the CDR3. Germline loops: CDR1 SNHLY, CDR2 FYNNEI. V was pared by 3 bases and J by 6 bases, with 9 bases between. The CDR3: CASSDFSLEQYF. CDR3 nucleotides: TGTGCCAGCAGTGACTTCTCCCTCGAGCAGTACTTC.

This clone was seen just once. As DNA, the CDR3 is TGCGCCTCCCCCGGGACTCCGAAAGAGACCCAGTACTTC. It encodes CASPGTPKETQYF. This sequence joins TRBV5-1 and TRBJ2-5; TRBD2 might be the D (6 bases). Trimming removed 10 bases at V and 3 bases at J, with 16 bases between. This CDR3 has 13 amino acids. The germline gives CDR1 SGHRS, CDR2 YFSETQ.

This chain joins TRBV5-1 and TRBJ2-7; TRBD2 is a possible D gene (6 bases). The V gene lost 4 bases and the J gene lost 7 bases, with 15 bases spanning the gap. Germline values: CDR1 SGHRS, CDR2 YFSETQ. The CDR3 extends over 13 amino acids. CDR3 coding DNA: TGCGCCAGCAGCCCCGAAGGGGCGGGGGAGCAGTACTTC. Translation: CASSPEGAGEQYF.

For this clone: This same CDR3 is encoded by further DNA sequences in the sample. The rearrangement uses TRBV4-3 and TRBJ2-5; 8 positions match TRBD2. The CDR3 is 17 residues long. Germline-derived CDR1 and CDR2 are LGHNA and YSLEER. With 0 bases clipped from V and 5 bases from J, the junction kept 11 bases outside the gene matches. Here the CDR3 reads CASSQDNTASGSETQYF. CDR3 bases: TGCGCCAGCAGCCAAGATAATACGGCTAGCGGGTCGGAGACCCAGTACTTC.

The CDR3 here is CSVGTDLNEQFF. DNA for the CDR3: TGCAGCGTTGGGACAGATCTCAATGAGCAGTTCTTC. This chain uses TRBV29-1 with TRBJ2-1; D might be TRBD1 (6 bases). V gave up 4 bases and J gave up 6 bases, with 10 bases separating them. Germline assignment: CDR1 SQVTM and CDR2 ANQGSEA. The CDR3 spans 12 residues.

In the case of this clone: This sample also contains other DNA sequences that code for the same CDR3. This CDR3 reads CATSRGQGNEKLFF. The CDR3 DNA reads TGTGCCACCAGCAGAGGGCAGGGGAACGAAAAACTGTTTTTT. The chain uses TRBV15 and TRBJ1-4; perhaps TRBD1 as D (6 bases). The CDR3 sequence is 14 residues long. The V end lost 1 base, the J end lost 8 bases, and 11 bases lay between the germline ends. Germline values: CDR1 LNHNV, CDR2 YYDKDF (reference sequence).

The CDR3 reads CATSRDRGVNYGYTF. For the CDR3, the DNA is TGTGCCACCAGCAGAGATCGGGGGGTTAACTATGGCTACACCTTC. The rearrangement uses TRBV15 and TRBJ1-2; D is perhaps TRBD1 (5 bases). This CDR3 comprises 15 residues. CDR1 and CDR2 from the germline V gene are LNHNV and YYDKDF (reference sequence). Trimming removed 0 bases from V and 1 base from J, with 9 bases in between. The full variable domain, its missing parts supplied by reference TRBV15 and TRBJ1-2, is DAMVIQNPRYQVTQFGKPVTLSCSQTLNHNVMYWYQQKSSQAPKLLFHYYDKDFNNEADTPDNFQSRRPNTSFCFLDIRSPGLGDTAMYLCATSRDRGVNYGYTFGSGTRLTVV.

V usage is TRBV10-2 and J usage is TRBJ2-7, with D uncertain. This CDR3 contains 14 residues. Trimming cost V 6 bases and J 3 bases, with 15 bases left between them. Germline V lookup: CDR1 WSHSY, CDR2 SAAADI. The DNA of the CDR3 is TGCGCCAGCAGGGTAGAAGAGGTAAACTACGAGCAGTACTTC. This encodes CASRVEEVNYEQYF.